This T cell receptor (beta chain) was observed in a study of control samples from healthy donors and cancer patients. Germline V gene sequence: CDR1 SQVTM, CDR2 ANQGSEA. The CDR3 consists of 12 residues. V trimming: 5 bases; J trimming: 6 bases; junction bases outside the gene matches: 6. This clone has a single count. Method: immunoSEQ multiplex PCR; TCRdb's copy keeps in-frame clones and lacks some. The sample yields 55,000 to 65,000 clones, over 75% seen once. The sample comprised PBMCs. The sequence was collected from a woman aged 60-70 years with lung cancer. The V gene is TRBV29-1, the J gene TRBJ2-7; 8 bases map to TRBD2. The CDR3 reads CSVSGAGGEQYF. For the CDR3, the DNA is TGCAGCGTTTCAGGGGCGGGGGGCGAGCAGTACTTC.